This T cell receptor (beta chain) emerged from a study of blood T cell repertoires in COVID-19. Study details: Cohort 3 recovered donors had two negative PCRs, clearance, or symptom resolution.

V gave up 0 bases and J gave up 1 base, with 21 bases separating them. Germline V lookup: CDR1 SGHDN, CDR2 FVKESK. The CDR3 covers 19 residues. Profiling relied on immunoSEQ multiplex PCR, and the TCRdb table lists in-frame clones only, not all of them. The sample records 200,000 to 250,000 clones, 85% to 90% being singletons. The V call is TRBV14, the J call TRBJ1-1; D is possibly TRBD1 (5 bases). The clonotype comes from a woman aged 45-60 years in a cohort exposed to, infected with or recovered from COVID-19 (not recorded which). Sequenced sample: PBMCs or T cells enriched from blood (not recorded which). The CDR3 bases are TGTGCCAGCAGCCAAGAGAGATTTGAGAGGAGGGGCTGGAACACTGAAGCTTTCTTT. It yields the protein CASSQERFERRGWNTEAFF.